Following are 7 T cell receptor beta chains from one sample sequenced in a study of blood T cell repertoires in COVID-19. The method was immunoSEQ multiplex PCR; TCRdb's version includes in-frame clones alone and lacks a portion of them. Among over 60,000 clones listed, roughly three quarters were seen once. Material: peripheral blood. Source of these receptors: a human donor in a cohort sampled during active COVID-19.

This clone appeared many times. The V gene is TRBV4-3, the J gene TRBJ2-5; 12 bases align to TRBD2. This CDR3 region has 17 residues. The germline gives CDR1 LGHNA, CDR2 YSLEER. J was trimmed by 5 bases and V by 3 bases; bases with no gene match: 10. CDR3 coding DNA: TGCGCCAGCAGCCACGTTACTAGCGGGGGGAAAGGGGAGACCCAGTACTTC. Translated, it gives CASSHVTSGGKGETQYF.

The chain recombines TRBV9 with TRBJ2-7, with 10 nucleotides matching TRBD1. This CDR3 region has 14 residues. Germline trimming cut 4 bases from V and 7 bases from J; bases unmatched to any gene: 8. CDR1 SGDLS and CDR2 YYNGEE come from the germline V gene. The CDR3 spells CASSQRTGGSEQYF. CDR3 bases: TGTGCCAGCAGCCAACGGACAGGGGGTAGTGAGCAGTACTTC.

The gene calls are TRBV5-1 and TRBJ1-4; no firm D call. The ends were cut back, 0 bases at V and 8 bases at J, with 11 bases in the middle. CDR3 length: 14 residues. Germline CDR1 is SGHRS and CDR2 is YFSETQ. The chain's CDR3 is CASSLVGSQEKLFF. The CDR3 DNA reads TGCGCCAGCAGCTTGGTAGGGAGTCAAGAAAAACTGTTTTTT.

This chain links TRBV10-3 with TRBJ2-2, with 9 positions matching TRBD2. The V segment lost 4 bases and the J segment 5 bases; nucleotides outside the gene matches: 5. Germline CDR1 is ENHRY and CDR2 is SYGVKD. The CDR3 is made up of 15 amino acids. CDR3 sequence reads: CAISASGAPTGELFF. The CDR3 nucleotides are TGTGCCATCAGTGCTAGCGGGGCCCCTACCGGGGAGCTGTTTTTT.

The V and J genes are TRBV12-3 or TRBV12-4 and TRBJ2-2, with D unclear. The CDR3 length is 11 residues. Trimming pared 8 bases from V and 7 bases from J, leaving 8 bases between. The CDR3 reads CASAFGGELFF. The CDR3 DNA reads TGTGCCAGCGCCTTCGGCGGGGAGCTGTTTTTT.

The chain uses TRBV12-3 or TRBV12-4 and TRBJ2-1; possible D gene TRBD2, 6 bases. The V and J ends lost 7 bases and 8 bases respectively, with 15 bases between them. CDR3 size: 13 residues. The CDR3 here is CASTTSGVHEQFF. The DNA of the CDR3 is TGTGCCAGCACCACGTCGGGGGTCCATGAGCAGTTCTTC.

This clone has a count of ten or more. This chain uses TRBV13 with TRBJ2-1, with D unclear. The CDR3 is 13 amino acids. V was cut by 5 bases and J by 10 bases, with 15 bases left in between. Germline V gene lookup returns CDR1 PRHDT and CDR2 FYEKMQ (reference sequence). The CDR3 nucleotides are TGTGCCAGCAGCGAACTAAATACCCAAGAGCAGTTCTTC. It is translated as CASSELNTQEQFF.